The 27 T cell receptor beta chains given below trace back to one sample, sequenced in a study of T cells in Graves' hyperthyroidism and ophthalmopathy. RNA transcripts were the template for amplifying TCR beta CDR3 regions. In the first-round RT-PCR of the TCR CDR3, the HTBI primer set was used. TCRdb re-called the multiplex PCR reads through MiXCR, storing one row per CDR3 protein. The table records nearly 600,000 distinct CDR3 sequences, more than 11% of them present only once. Sequencing was carried out using blood. The receptor set was obtained from a woman in her 30s with Graves' hyperthyroidism that later progressed to Graves' ophthalmopathy.

This clonotype was detected a few times. The chain has TRBV10-1 and TRBJ1-5; 8 bases are a match to TRBD1. V lost 3 bases, J lost 0 bases, and 10 bases stayed unmatched. Germline V gene data show CDR1 as WNHNN and CDR2 as SYGVQD (reference sequence). The CDR3 has 18 residues. This CDR3 reads CASSEEGDRGHSNQPQHF. The CDR3 nucleotides read TGCGCCAGCAGTGAAGAGGGAGACAGGGGACATAGCAATCAGCCCCAGCATTTT.

This chain links TRBV20-1 with TRBJ2-7, with D possibly TRBD1 on 7 matching bases. Germline values: CDR1 DFQATT, CDR2 SNEGSKA (reference sequence). This CDR3 is 11 amino acids long. The DNA for the CDR3 is TGCGCCCAGGGGGGACCCTACGAGCAGTACTTC. Translating it yields CAQGGPYEQYF.

This chain connects TRBV15 to TRBJ2-1, with D perhaps matching TRBD1 or TRBD2 (5 bases each). Germline loops: CDR1 LNHNV, CDR2 YYDKDF (reference sequence). Trimming pared 1 base from V and 3 bases from J, leaving 13 bases between. This CDR3 is 16 amino acids long. CDR3 coding DNA: TGTGCCACCAGCAGAGCTGGGCCAGGGAGCTACAATGAGCAGTTCTTC. Amino acid sequence: CATSRAGPGSYNEQFF.

This clonotype came up many times. This chain links TRBV6-2 or TRBV6-3 with TRBJ2-7; D is perhaps TRBD1 or TRBD2 (6 bases each). The CDR3 has 18 residues. V was clipped by 0 bases and J by 4 bases, with 22 bases between them. The V gene's germline CDR1 is MNHEY and CDR2 SVGEGT. CDR3 nucleotide sequence: TGTGCCAGCAGTTACTCCTACCCTATGACGGAGGGGGATTACGAGCAGTACTTC. Its translation is CASSYSYPMTEGDYEQYF.

In this sample, this clonotype turned up many times. The chain carries TRBV4-2 and TRBJ1-1, with D perhaps TRBD1 (5 bases). Germline V lookup: CDR1 LGHNA, CDR2 YNFKEQ. V lost 7 bases and J lost 1, with 13 bases in between. This CDR3 region has 14 residues. CDR3 region: CASTLEDTNTEAFF. The CDR3 bases are TGTGCCAGCACCCTCGAGGACACGAACACTGAAGCTTTCTTT.

Ten or more counts support this clonotype. CDR3 nucleotides: TGTGCCAGCAGTCGAATCCGACAGGAGCAGTTCTTC. It encodes CASSRIRQEQFF. The chain has TRBV14 and TRBJ2-1; possible D gene TRBD1, 5 bases. CDR1 is SGHDN, CDR2 FVKESK, per germline. This CDR3 region has 12 residues. V was cut by 6 bases and J by 10 bases, with 13 bases left in between.

This clonotype was observed at least ten times. The rearrangement links TRBV10-3 to TRBJ2-7, with TRBD2 as a possible D gene (5 bases). Trimming took off 0 bases at V and 3 bases at J, with 12 bases between the two ends. The CDR3 runs to 15 residues. CDR1 and CDR2 from the germline V gene are ENHRY and SYGVKD. In DNA form, the CDR3 reads TGTGCCATCAGTGAGTCGAGAGGGATTAACTACGAGCAGTACTTC. It codes for CAISESRGINYEQYF.

The chain joins TRBV3-1 to TRBJ1-6; D ambiguous. Trimming shortened V by 0 bases and J by 4 bases, and 7 bases separated the two germline ends. This CDR3 region has 15 residues. CDR1 LGHDT and CDR2 YNNKEL come from the germline V gene (reference sequence). CDR3 loop: CASSQDVGYNSPLHF. The CDR3 DNA reads as TGTGCCAGCAGCCAAGATGTCGGTTATAATTCACCCCTCCACTTT. The entire variable domain, with the rest obtained from reference TRBV3-1 and TRBJ1-6, is as follows: DTAVSQTPKYLVTQMGNDKSIKCEQNLGHDTMYWYKQDSKKFLKIMFSYNNKELIINETVPNRFSPKSPDKAHLNLHINSLELGDSAVYFCASSQDVGYNSPLHFGNGTRLTVT.

This clonotype appeared many times. The V and J genes are TRBV20-1 and TRBJ1-5; D remains ambiguous. V lost 3 bases and J 1 base, leaving 7 bases between the germline ends. The V gene's germline CDR1 is DFQATT and CDR2 SNEGSKA (reference sequence). The CDR3 runs 13 residues. CDR3 in DNA: TGCAGTGCTAGGATCGACAGCAATCAGCCCCAGCATTTT. Protein sequence: CSARIDSNQPQHF.

This clonotype was detected ten times or more. The V gene is TRBV6-2 or TRBV6-3, the J gene TRBJ2-1, with TRBD2 identical over 7 bases. This CDR3 region has 16 residues. Germline loops: CDR1 MNHEY, CDR2 SVGEGT. J was trimmed by 4 bases and V by 0 bases; bases with no gene match: 6. DNA for the CDR3: TGTGCCAGCAGTTACTCCTGGACTAGGGGTTACAATGAGCAGTTCTTC. Translating gives CASSYSWTRGYNEQFF.

The count of this clonotype is one. A read error may explain this, as a much larger clone is one base away. V and J are TRBV20-1 and TRBJ2-1, with 8 bases lining up with TRBD2. The germline gives CDR1 DFQATT, CDR2 SNEGSKA (reference sequence). Losses at the gene ends were 5 bases for V and 0 bases for J; bases not matched to a gene: 3. The CDR3 has 14 residues. This CDR3 reads CSAEAGGSYNEQFF. The CDR3 DNA is TGCAGTGCTGAGGCGGGAGGCTCCTACAATGAGCAGTTCTTC.

This clonotype appeared many times. This chain joins TRBV28 and TRBJ1-2; D not certain. Germline V gene data show CDR1 as MDHEN and CDR2 as SYDVKM. The ends were cut back, 6 bases at V and 4 bases at J, with 12 bases in the middle. The CDR3 length is 13 residues. The CDR3 coding sequence is TGTGCCAGCAGGACTGGATCGTCCTATGGCTACACCTTC. It translates to CASRTGSSYGYTF.

This clonotype showed up many times. The chain is built from TRBV6-1 and TRBJ1-2; D is possibly TRBD1 (5 bases). The CDR3 spans 14 residues. Trimming removed 2 bases at V and 6 bases at J, with 13 bases between. Germline lookup yields CDR1 MNHNS and CDR2 SASEGT. In DNA, the CDR3 is TGTGCCAGCAGTGAATTGGGGGACTCGGATGGCTACACCTTC. Protein product: CASSELGDSDGYTF.

This clonotype was recorded a few times. The chain joins TRBV27 to TRBJ2-5; 9 positions agree with TRBD2. This CDR3 region has 16 residues. With 2 bases clipped from V and 7 bases from J, the junction kept 11 bases outside the gene matches. Germline loops: CDR1 MNHEY, CDR2 SMNVEV (reference sequence). CDR3 nucleotides: TGTGCCAGCAGTTTAGGGGGCGGGAGGGCCCTCGGGACCCAGTACTTC. Translating gives CASSLGGGRALGTQYF.

The chain carries TRBV27 and TRBJ1-1; 9 nucleotides line up with TRBD1. Germline values: CDR1 MNHEY, CDR2 SMNVEV (reference sequence). Trimming cost V 10 bases and J 2 bases; bases outside gene matches: 11. The CDR3 runs 15 residues. CDR3 in amino acids: CAITGTGLENTEAFF. The CDR3 DNA follows: TGTGCCATCACCGGGACAGGGCTCGAAAACACTGAAGCTTTCTTT.

The sample holds many counts of this clonotype. This chain uses TRBV12-3 or TRBV12-4 with TRBJ1-5; the D gene is possibly TRBD1 (5 bases). The V end lost 2 bases, the J end lost 9 bases, and 14 bases lay between the germline ends. The CDR3 extends over 14 amino acids. CDR3 loop: CASSLQGVMRPQHF. For the CDR3, the DNA is TGTGCCAGCAGTTTACAGGGTGTCATGAGGCCCCAGCATTTT.

This chain connects TRBV6-1 to TRBJ2-1, with 10 bases identical to TRBD1. Per germline, CDR1 MNHNS and CDR2 SASEGT. Trimming took 6 bases from V and 7 from J; bases not matched to a gene: 12. The length of the CDR3 is 16 residues. CDR3 loop: CASSQLPGTGANEQFF. CDR3 in DNA: TGTGCCAGCAGCCAATTACCCGGGACAGGGGCGAATGAGCAGTTCTTC.

The J gene is TRBJ1-1, the V gene TRBV9, with D unresolved. The CDR3 has 13 amino acids. The germline gives CDR1 SGDLS, CDR2 YYNGEE. Trimming pared 4 bases from V and 0 bases from J, leaving 7 bases between. CDR3 nucleotides: TGTGCCAGCAGCTTCTGGATGAACACTGAAGCTTTCTTT. Its translation is CASSFWMNTEAFF.

The gene calls are TRBV7-6 and TRBJ1-1; tentatively, D is TRBD1 (6 bases). CDR1 and CDR2 (germline): SGHVS, FNYEAQ. V was shortened by 6 bases and J by 0 bases, with 11 bases between the two germline ends. The CDR3 extends over 14 amino acids. This chain's CDR3 is CASSQGNMNTEAFF. The CDR3 nucleotides are TGTGCCAGCAGTCAGGGGAACATGAACACTGAAGCTTTCTTT. The variable domain in full, with the rest retrieved from reference TRBV7-6 and TRBJ1-1, is GAGVSQSPRYKVTKRGQDVALRCDPISGHVSLYWYRQALGQGPEFLTYFNYEAQQDKSGLPNDRFSAERPEGSISTLTIQRTEQRDSAMYRCASSQGNMNTEAFFGQGTRLTVV.

This clonotype was counted ten times or more. One end of the junction is discordant with germline, which a read error may explain. This chain links TRBV5-1 with TRBJ2-2; D remains unclear. Germline values: CDR1 SGHRS, CDR2 YFSETQ. The CDR3 loop spans 12 amino acids. CDR3 region: CASSLQGGELFF. The CDR3 nucleotides read TGTGCCAGCAGTTTGCAAGGCGGGGAGCTGTTTTTT.

This clonotype was seen a handful of times. J is TRBJ2-7 and V is TRBV15; the match to TRBD2 covers 11 bases. Per the germline V gene, CDR1 is LNHNV and CDR2 is YYDKDF (reference sequence). The CDR3 length is 17 residues. With V trimmed by 1 base and J by 5 bases, 10 bases remained unmatched. CDR3 bases: TGTGCCACCAGCAGAGGTCTGCTAGCGGGAGGTCTTGACGAGCAGTACTTC. Its protein is CATSRGLLAGGLDEQYF.

In this sample, this clonotype turned up many times. The J gene is TRBJ1-2, the V gene TRBV19, with no clear D. CDR3 length: 14 amino acids. Per germline, CDR1 LNHDA and CDR2 SQIVND (reference sequence). V lost 9 bases and J lost 0, with 14 bases in between. CDR3 coding DNA: TGTGCCAGCACCCAGACTTATCCTAACTATGGCTACACCTTC. This gives the protein CASTQTYPNYGYTF.

The V call is TRBV11-2, the J call TRBJ2-7; 8 nucleotides line up with TRBD2. V trimming: 3 bases; J trimming: 7 bases; junction bases outside the gene matches: 11. The CDR3 totals 15 residues. CDR1 and CDR2 from the germline V gene are SGHAT and FQNNGV. CDR3 bases: TGTGCCAGCAGCTTGGGGACTAGTGGGGCTTGGGAGCAGTACTTC. It encodes CASSLGTSGAWEQYF. Full variable domain (missing parts from reference TRBV11-2 and TRBJ2-7): EAGVAQSPRYKIIEKRQSVAFWCNPISGHATLYWYQQILGQGPKLLIQFQNNGVVDDSQLPKDRFSAERLKGVDSTLKIQPAKLEDSAVYLCASSLGTSGAWEQYFGPGTRLTVT.

This clonotype was seen repeatedly, ten times or more. The V call is TRBV27, the J call TRBJ2-1, with D perhaps given as TRBD1 or TRBD2 (5 bases each). The CDR3 is 16 residues long. Germline V lookup: CDR1 MNHEY, CDR2 SMNVEV (reference sequence). Trimming removed 5 bases from V and 8 bases from J, with 22 bases in between. The CDR3 reads CASSLLPGLYVDEQFF. The CDR3 region has the DNA TGTGCCAGCAGTCTGCTGCCGGGGCTTTATGTCGATGAGCAGTTCTTC.

This clonotype has ten or more counts. The rearrangement uses TRBV2 and TRBJ2-6, with D perhaps matching TRBD2 (6 bases). Germline assignment: CDR1 SNHLY and CDR2 FYNNEI. The CDR3 is 16 amino acids. Trimming removed 4 bases at V and 0 bases at J, with 10 bases between. This chain's CDR3 is CASSGGLLSGANVLTF. CDR3 in DNA: TGTGCCAGCAGTGGCGGACTACTCTCTGGGGCCAACGTCCTGACTTTC.

The chain joins TRBV12-3 or TRBV12-4 to TRBJ2-7, with 11 positions matching TRBD2. V lost 1 base, J lost 7 bases, and 12 bases stayed unmatched. The CDR3 contains 17 residues. The DNA of the CDR3 is TGTGCCAGCAGTTTAGAACGAACACTAGCGGGAGTAAAGGAGCAGTACTTC. Its translation: CASSLERTLAGVKEQYF.

This clonotype has ten or more counts. The chain links TRBV19 to TRBJ2-7, with a possible D match to TRBD1 (5 bases). V was shortened by 2 bases and J by 6 bases, with 8 bases between the two germline ends. This CDR3 is built from 12 residues. The germline V gene encodes CDR1 LNHDA and CDR2 SQIVND (reference sequence). This CDR3 is CASSITGREQYF. CDR3 sequence (DNA): TGTGCCAGTAGTATAACAGGTCGCGAGCAGTACTTC.